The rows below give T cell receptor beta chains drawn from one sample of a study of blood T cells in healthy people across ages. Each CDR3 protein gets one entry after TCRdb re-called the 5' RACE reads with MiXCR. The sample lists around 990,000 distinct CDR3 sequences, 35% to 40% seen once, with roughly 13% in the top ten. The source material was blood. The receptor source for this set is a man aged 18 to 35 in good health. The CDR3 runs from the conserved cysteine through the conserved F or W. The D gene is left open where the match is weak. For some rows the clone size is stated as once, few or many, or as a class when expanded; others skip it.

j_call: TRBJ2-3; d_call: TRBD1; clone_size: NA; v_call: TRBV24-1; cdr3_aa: CATSGTGEEADTQYF; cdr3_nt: TGTGCCACCAGTGGGACAGGGGAAGAGGCAGATACGCAGTATTTT
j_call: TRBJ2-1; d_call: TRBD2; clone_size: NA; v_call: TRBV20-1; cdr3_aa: CSARDSSGRTYNEQFF; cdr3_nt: TGCAGTGCTAGAGATAGTAGCGGGAGGACCTACAATGAGCAGTTCTTC
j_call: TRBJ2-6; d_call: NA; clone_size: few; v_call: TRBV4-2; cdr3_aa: CASSQARANVLTF; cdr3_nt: TGTGCCAGCAGCCAGGCTCGGGCCAACGTCCTGACTTTC
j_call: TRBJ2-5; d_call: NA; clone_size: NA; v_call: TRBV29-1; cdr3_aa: CSVEVRREVLVPETQYF; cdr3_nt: TGCAGCGTTGAAGTGAGGAGGGAGGTGCTAGTACCGGAGACCCAGTACTTC
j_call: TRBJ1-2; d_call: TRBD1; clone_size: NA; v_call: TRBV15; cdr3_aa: CATSSSVGTDLYGYTF; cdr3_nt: TGTGCCACCAGCAGCTCGGTTGGGACAGACCTCTATGGCTACACCTTC
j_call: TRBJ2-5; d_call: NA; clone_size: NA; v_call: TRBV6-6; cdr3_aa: CASSGFAEQETQYF; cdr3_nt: TGTGCCAGCAGTGGCTTCGCGGAACAAGAGACCCAGTACTTC
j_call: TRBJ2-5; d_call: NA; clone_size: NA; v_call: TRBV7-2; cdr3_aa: CASSLQSRDETQYF; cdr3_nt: TGTGCCAGCAGCTTACAGTCCAGGGATGAGACCCAGTACTTC
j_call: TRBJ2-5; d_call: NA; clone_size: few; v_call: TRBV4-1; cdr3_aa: CASSLSAVQETQYF; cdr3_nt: TGCGCCAGCAGCCTATCAGCGGTCCAAGAGACCCAGTACTTC
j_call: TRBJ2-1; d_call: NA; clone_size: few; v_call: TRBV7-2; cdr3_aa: CASSPLNREYNEQFF; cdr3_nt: TGTGCCAGCAGCCCCCTGAACAGGGAATACAATGAGCAGTTCTTC
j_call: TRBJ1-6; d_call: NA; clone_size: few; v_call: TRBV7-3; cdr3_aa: CASSLSRQAESPLHF; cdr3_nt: TGTGCCAGCAGCTTATCCCGACAGGCGGAATCACCCCTCCACTTT
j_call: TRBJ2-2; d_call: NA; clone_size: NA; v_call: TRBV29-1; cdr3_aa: CSVAGMSRHTGELFF; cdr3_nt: TGCAGCGTCGCTGGGATGAGCAGACACACCGGGGAGCTGTTTTTT
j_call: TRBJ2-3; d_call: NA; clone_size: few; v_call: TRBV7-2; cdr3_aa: CASSLAGDGGTDTQYF; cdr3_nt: TGTGCCAGCAGCTTAGCTGGGGATGGTGGCACAGATACGCAGTATTTT
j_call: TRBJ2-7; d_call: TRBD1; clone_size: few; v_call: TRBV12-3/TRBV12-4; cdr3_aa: CASGGQGDEQYF; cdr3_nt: TGTGCCAGCGGTGGACAGGGGGACGAGCAGTACTTC
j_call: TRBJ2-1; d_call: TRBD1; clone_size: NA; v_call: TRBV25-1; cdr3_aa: CASSERDRGRNEQFF; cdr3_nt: TGTGCCAGCAGTGAAAGGGACAGGGGGAGGAATGAGCAGTTCTTC
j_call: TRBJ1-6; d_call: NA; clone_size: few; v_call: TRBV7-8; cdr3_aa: CASTKRRGENSYNSPLHF; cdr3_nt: TGTGCCAGCACCAAACGAAGAGGGGAGAACTCCTATAATTCACCCCTCCACTTT
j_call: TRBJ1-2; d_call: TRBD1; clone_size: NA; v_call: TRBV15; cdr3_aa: CATSNRDRVRGYTF; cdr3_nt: TGTGCCACCAGTAACAGGGACAGGGTCCGTGGCTACACCTTC
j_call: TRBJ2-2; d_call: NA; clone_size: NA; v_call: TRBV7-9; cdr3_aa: CASSFKIGELFF; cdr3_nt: TGTGCCAGCAGCTTTAAGATCGGGGAGCTGTTTTTT
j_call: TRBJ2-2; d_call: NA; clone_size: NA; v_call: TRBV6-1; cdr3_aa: CASSEQVRAIAPGELFF; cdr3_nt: TGTGCCAGCAGTGAACAGGTCAGGGCGATTGCCCCCGGGGAGCTGTTTTTT
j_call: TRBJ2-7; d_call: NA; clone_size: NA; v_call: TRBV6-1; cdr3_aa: CTSSERQDKLSSYEQYF; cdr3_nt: TGTACCAGCAGTGAACGGCAGGACAAGTTGAGCTCCTACGAGCAGTACTTC
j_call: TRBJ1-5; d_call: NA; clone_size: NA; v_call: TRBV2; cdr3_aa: CAGRGGSDQPQHF; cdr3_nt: TGTGCCGGACGAGGGGGATCCGATCAGCCCCAGCATTTT
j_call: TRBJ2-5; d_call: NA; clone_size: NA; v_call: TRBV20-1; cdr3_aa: CSARTPWNQETQYF; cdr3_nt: TGCAGTGCTAGGACCCCCTGGAACCAAGAGACCCAGTACTTC
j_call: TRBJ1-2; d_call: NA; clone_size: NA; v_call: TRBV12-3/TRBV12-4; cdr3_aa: CASSRDTSNYGYTF; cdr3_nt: TGTGCCAGCAGTCGGGACACCTCTAACTATGGCTACACCTTC
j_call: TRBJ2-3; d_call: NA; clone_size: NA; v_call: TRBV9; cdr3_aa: CASSVAGSEQYF; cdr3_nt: TGTGCCAGCAGCGTAGCCGGGAGTGAGCAGTATTTT
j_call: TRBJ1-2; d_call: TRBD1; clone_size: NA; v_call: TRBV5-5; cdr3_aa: CASSFKGRDRLHRTYGYTF; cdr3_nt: TGTGCCAGCAGCTTCAAGGGTCGGGACAGGCTTCACCGGACCTATGGCTACACCTTC
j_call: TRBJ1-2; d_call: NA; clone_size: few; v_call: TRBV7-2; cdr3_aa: CASSLSTF; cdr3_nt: TGTGCCAGCAGCCTCTCCACCTTC
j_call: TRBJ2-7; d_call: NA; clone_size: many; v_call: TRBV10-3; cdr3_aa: CAISEGFGESYEQYF; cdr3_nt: TGTGCCATCAGTGAGGGCTTTGGAGAGTCCTACGAGCAGTACTTC
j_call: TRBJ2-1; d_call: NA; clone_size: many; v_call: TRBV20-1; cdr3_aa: CRALAGTFSNEQFF; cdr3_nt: TGCAGGGCCCTAGCCGGGACATTCAGTAATGAGCAGTTCTTC
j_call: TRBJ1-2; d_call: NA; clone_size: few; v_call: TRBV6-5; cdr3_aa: CASSYSSGAQGGSQGYTF; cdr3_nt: TGTGCCAGCAGTTACTCGAGTGGGGCACAGGGCGGCTCGCAGGGCTACACCTTC
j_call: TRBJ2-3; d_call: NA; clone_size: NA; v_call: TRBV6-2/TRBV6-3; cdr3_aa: CASSYVSSTDTQYF; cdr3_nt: TGTGCCAGCAGTTACGTTTCTAGCACAGATACGCAGTATTTT
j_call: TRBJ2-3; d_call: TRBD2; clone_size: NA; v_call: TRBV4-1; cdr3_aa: CASSQDTSGRGTQYF; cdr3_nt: TGCGCCAGCAGCCAAGATACTAGCGGGAGGGGGACGCAGTATTTT
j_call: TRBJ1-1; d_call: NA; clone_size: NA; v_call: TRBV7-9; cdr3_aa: CALKRGGTEAFF; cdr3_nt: TGTGCCTTGAAAAGAGGGGGAACTGAAGCTTTCTTT
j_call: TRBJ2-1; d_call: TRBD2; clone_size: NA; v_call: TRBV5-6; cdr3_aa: CASSFVAGGYNEQFF; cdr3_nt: TGTGCCAGCAGCTTTGTAGCGGGGGGATACAATGAGCAGTTCTTC
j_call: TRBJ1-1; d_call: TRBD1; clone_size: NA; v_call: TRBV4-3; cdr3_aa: CASSQSGMTGPRTEAFF; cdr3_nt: TGCGCCAGCAGCCAGTCGGGAATGACAGGGCCCCGGACTGAAGCTTTCTTT
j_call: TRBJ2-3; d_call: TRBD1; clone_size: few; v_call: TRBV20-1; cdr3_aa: CSAPVRGWTDTQYF; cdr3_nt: TGCAGTGCTCCCGTCAGGGGGTGGACAGATACGCAGTATTTT
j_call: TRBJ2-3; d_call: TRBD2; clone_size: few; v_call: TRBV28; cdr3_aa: CASSPPSGLTDTQYF; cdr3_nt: TGTGCCAGCAGTCCCCCTAGCGGTCTCACAGATACGCAGTATTTT
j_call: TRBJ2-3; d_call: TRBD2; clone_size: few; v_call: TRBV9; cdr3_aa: CASSRSGVGTDTQYF; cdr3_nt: TGTGCCAGCAGCCGAAGCGGGGTCGGCACAGATACGCAGTATTTT
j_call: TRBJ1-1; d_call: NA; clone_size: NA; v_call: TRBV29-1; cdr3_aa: CSVESRPAFF; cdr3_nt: TGCAGCGTTGAATCGAGACCAGCTTTCTTT
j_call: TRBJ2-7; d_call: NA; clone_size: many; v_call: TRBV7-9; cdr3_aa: CASSLGGGSYEQYF; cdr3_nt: TGTGCCAGCAGCTTAGGCGGCGGTTCCTACGAGCAGTACTTC
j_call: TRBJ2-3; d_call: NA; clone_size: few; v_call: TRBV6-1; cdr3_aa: CASRTGQGGDTQYF; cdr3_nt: TGTGCCAGCAGGACCGGACAAGGGGGGGATACGCAGTATTTT
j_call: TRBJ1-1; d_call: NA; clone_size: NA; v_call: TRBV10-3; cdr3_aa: CAISESGEANTEAFF; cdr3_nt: TGTGCCATCAGTGAGTCGGGGGAAGCCAACACTGAAGCTTTCTTT
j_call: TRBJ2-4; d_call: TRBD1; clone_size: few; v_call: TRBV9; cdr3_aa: CASSRTGTLAKNIQYF; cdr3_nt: TGTGCCAGCAGCCGGACAGGGACCTTAGCCAAAAACATTCAGTACTTC
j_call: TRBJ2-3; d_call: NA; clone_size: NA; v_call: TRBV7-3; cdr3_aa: CASSLRGPEDLTDTQYF; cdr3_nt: TGTGCCAGCAGCTTAAGGGGGCCGGAAGACCTCACAGATACGCAGTATTTT
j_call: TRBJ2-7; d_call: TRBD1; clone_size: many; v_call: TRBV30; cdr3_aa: CAWSEQGDYEQYF; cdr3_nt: TGTGCCTGGAGTGAACAGGGGGACTACGAGCAGTACTTC
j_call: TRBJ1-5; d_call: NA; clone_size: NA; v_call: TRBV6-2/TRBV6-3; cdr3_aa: CASSLRRYSNQPQHF; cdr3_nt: TGTGCCAGCAGCCTACGACGATATAGCAATCAGCCCCAGCATTTT
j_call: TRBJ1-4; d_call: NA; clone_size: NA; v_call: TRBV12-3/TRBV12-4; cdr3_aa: CASSLAVVANEKPFF; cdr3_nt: TGTGCCAGCAGTTTAGCGGTGGTTGCTAATGAAAAACCGTTTTTT
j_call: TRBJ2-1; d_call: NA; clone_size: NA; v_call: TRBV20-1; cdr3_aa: CSALPLLRVSSYNEQFF; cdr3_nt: TGCAGTGCTCTCCCCCTTCTCCGGGTTAGCTCCTACAATGAGCAGTTCTTC
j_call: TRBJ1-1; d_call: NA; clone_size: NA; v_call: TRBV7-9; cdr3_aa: CASSLEGESTEAFF; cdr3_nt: TGTGCCAGCAGCTTAGAGGGCGAATCCACTGAAGCTTTCTTT
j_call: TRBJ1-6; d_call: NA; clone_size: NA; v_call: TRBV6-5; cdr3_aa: CASSYSTPNSPLHF; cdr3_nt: TGTGCCAGCAGTTACTCGACACCTAATTCACCCCTCCACTTT
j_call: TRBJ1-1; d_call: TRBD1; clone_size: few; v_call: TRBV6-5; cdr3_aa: CASCGQGGLVVAFF; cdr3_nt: TGTGCCAGCTGTGGACAGGGTGGGTTAGTCGTGGCTTTCTTT
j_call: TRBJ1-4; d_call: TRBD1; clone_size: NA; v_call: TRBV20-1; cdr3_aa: CSARALSGQGRRATNEKLFF; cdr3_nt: TGCAGTGCTAGAGCCCTATCGGGACAGGGCAGAAGAGCAACTAATGAAAAACTGTTTTTT